The 29 T cell receptor beta chains below were found in one sample sequenced in a study of cytomegalovirus exposure and HLA in healthy donors. PCR was performed using 60 Vbeta and 13 Jbeta primers. The assay was immunoSEQ multiplex PCR, and TCRdb's table has in-frame clones only and misses some. The repertoire consists of some 190,000 clones, with roughly 77% occurring once and the leading ten covering 1.6%. Sequencing used PBMCs. These receptors originate from a woman aged 45-60 years in good health and CMV-seronegative.

The chain has TRBV11-3 and TRBJ2-2; tentatively, D is TRBD1 (6 bases). Trimming stripped 4 bases from V and 3 bases from J, with 9 bases between. The CDR3 consists of 14 residues. Germline CDR1 reads SGHNT; CDR2 reads YENEEA. This chain's CDR3 is CASSSDRYTGELFF. The CDR3 DNA follows: TGTGCCAGCAGCTCCGACAGGTACACCGGGGAGCTGTTTTTT.

The chain has TRBV7-9 and TRBJ2-1; 7 bases are shared with TRBD1. The V and J ends lost 6 bases and 0 bases, in that order; junction bases with no gene match: 5. CDR1 is SEHNR and CDR2 is FQNEAQ in the germline V gene (reference sequence). The CDR3 spans 15 residues. The CDR3 coding sequence is TGTGCCAGCAGTCCGACAGGGCCCTCCTACAATGAGCAGTTCTTC. Amino acid sequence: CASSPTGPSYNEQFF. The variable domain in full, with the rest retrieved from reference TRBV7-9 and TRBJ2-1, is DTGVSQNPRHKITKRGQNVTFRCDPISEHNRLYWYRQTLGQGPEFLTYFQNEAQLEKSRLLSDRFSAERPKGSFSTLEIQRTEQGDSAMYLCASSPTGPSYNEQFFGPGTRLTVL.

The J gene is TRBJ1-5, the V gene TRBV6-1; D possibly corresponds to TRBD1 (5 bases). CDR3 length: 16 amino acids. From germline, CDR1 is MNHNS and CDR2 SASEGT. V was pared by 0 bases and J by 4 bases, with 13 bases between. The CDR3 loop is CASSEAPFPGNQPQHF. The CDR3 nucleotides read TGTGCCAGCAGTGAAGCGCCATTCCCAGGGAATCAGCCCCAGCATTTT.

The sample holds a few counts of this clone. The genes are TRBV5-5 and TRBJ1-1; D may be TRBD1 (5 bases). The CDR3 totals 16 residues. V was clipped by 0 bases and J by 0 bases, with 12 bases between them. CDR1 and CDR2 (germline): SGHKS, YYEKEE (reference sequence). CDR3 in DNA: TGTGCCAGCAGCTTGGCAGGGACTGGGGTGAACACTGAAGCTTTCTTT. Its protein is CASSLAGTGVNTEAFF.

The J gene is TRBJ2-7, the V gene TRBV28, with a tentative D call TRBD1 (5 bases). The CDR3 spans 15 residues. Per the germline V gene, CDR1 is MDHEN and CDR2 is SYDVKM. The V gene lost 4 bases and the J gene lost 1 base, with 14 bases spanning the gap. In DNA, the CDR3 is TGTGCCAGCAGTTCCACAGGATTGAGATCCTACGAGCAGTACTTC. It codes for CASSSTGLRSYEQYF.

The chain links TRBV11-3 to TRBJ2-7; TRBD1 matches at 8 bases. The CDR3 has 13 residues. The V segment lost 4 bases and the J segment 6 bases; nucleotides outside the gene matches: 5. Looked up from germline, CDR1 is SGHNT and CDR2 is YENEEA. In nucleotides, the CDR3 is TGTGCCAGCAGCTCTGGACAGGGACGCGAGCAGTACTTC. This encodes CASSSGQGREQYF. Looking up the rest from reference TRBV11-3 and TRBJ2-7 gives the full variable domain: EAGVVQSPRYKIIEKKQPVAFWCNPISGHNTLYWYLQNLGQGPELLIRYENEEAVDDSQLPKDRFSAERLKGVDSTLKIQPAELGDSAVYLCASSSGQGREQYFGPGTRLTVT.

This chain connects TRBV29-1 to TRBJ1-1; D call uncertain. The V end was cut by 5 bases, the J end by 8 bases, with 15 bases between. There are 12 residues in the CDR3. Germline-derived CDR1 and CDR2 are SQVTM and ANQGSEA. This CDR3 reads CSVPREEREAFF. CDR3 in DNA: TGCAGCGTTCCTAGGGAGGAGCGAGAAGCTTTCTTT.

This clone was observed many times. The chain carries TRBV28 and TRBJ2-1; D unclear. Trimming took off 3 bases at V and 7 bases at J, with 4 bases between the two ends. Germline-derived CDR1 and CDR2 are MDHEN and SYDVKM. CDR3 size: 11 residues. The CDR3, as DNA: TGTGCCAGCAGTTTGAGAAATGAGCAGTTCTTC. Translated, it gives CASSLRNEQFF. Full variable domain (outside the CDR3, taken from reference TRBV28 and TRBJ2-1): DVKVTQSSRYLVKRTGEKVFLECVQDMDHENMFWYRQDPGLGLRLIYFSYDVKMKEKGDIPEGYSVSREKKERFSLILESASTNQTSMYLCASSLRNEQFFGPGTRLTVL.

The rearrangement links TRBV5-6 to TRBJ1-1, with TRBD1 as a possible D gene (6 bases). Trimming cost V 2 bases and J 2 bases, with 10 bases left between them. The length of the CDR3 is 14 residues. CDR1 is SGHDT and CDR2 is YYEEEE in the germline V gene. The DNA of the CDR3 is TGTGCCAGCAGCTTCAACAGGGCAAACACTGAAGCTTTCTTT. Its translation: CASSFNRANTEAFF.

In DNA form, the CDR3 reads TGTGCCAGCAGCCCCATGGACACACATGGCTACACCTTC. Translation: CASSPMDTHGYTF. The V call is TRBV6-6, the J call TRBJ1-2; perhaps TRBD1 as D (5 bases). The CDR3 covers 13 residues. With 6 bases removed from V and 6 bases from J, the gap between germline ends came to 14 bases. In germline, CDR1 is MNHNY, CDR2 SVGAGI (reference sequence).

This sequence joins TRBV13 and TRBJ2-1, with 10 bases identical to TRBD2. V trimming: 0 bases; J trimming: 4 bases; junction bases outside the gene matches: 9. The CDR3 totals 18 residues. Germline CDR1 reads PRHDT; CDR2 reads FYEKMQ (reference sequence). The CDR3 DNA reads TGTGCCAGCAGCTTAGGACCGATAGCGGGAGGTGGGTACAATGAGCAGTTCTTC. Its translation: CASSLGPIAGGGYNEQFF.

This chain uses TRBV30 with TRBJ2-3; 10 nucleotides align to TRBD2. Germline V lookup: CDR1 GTSNPN, CDR2 SVGIG (reference sequence). The CDR3 is 17 amino acids. Unmatched junction bases numbered 15, after V lost 3 bases and J lost 6 bases. CDR3 in amino acids: CAWRPPGLAGDSDTQYF. CDR3 in DNA: TGTGCCTGGAGGCCCCCCGGGCTAGCGGGAGATTCGGATACGCAGTATTTT.

The chain is built from TRBV18 and TRBJ1-5; D possibly corresponds to TRBD1 (5 bases). The ends were cut back, 0 bases at V and 2 bases at J, with 8 bases in the middle. The CDR3 extends over 15 amino acids. CDR1 and CDR2 (germline): KGHSH, LQKENI. The CDR3 spells CASSPPGGGNQPQHF. The DNA for the CDR3 is TGTGCCAGCTCACCACCGGGGGGGGGCAATCAGCCCCAGCATTTT.

V gene TRBV9 combines with J gene TRBJ1-4; D gene ambiguous. The CDR3 is 15 residues long. V lost 3 bases and J 4 bases, leaving 13 bases between the germline ends. Germline lookup yields CDR1 SGDLS and CDR2 YYNGEE. CDR3 in amino acids: CASSGSGRYNEKLFF. The CDR3 nucleotides read TGTGCCAGCAGCGGCAGCGGTCGTTATAATGAAAAACTGTTTTTT. The full variable domain, its missing parts supplied by reference TRBV9 and TRBJ1-4, is DSGVTQTPKHLITATGQRVTLRCSPRSGDLSVYWYQQSLDQGLQFLIQYYNGEERAKGNILERFSAQQFPDLHSELNLSSLELGDSALYFCASSGSGRYNEKLFFGSGTQLSVL.

This clone was seen ten or more times. CDR3 in DNA: TGCGCCAGCAGCTTCGGCAGGGGGTACTCTGAAGCTTTCTTT. This encodes CASSFGRGYSEAFF. The chain links TRBV5-1 to TRBJ1-1, with 7 nucleotides matching TRBD1. The trim removed 2 bases at V and 6 bases at J, leaving 7 bases unmatched. CDR1 is SGHRS, CDR2 YFSETQ, per germline. The CDR3 covers 14 residues.

The V call is TRBV19, the J call TRBJ2-3; 12 bases match TRBD1. The V and J ends lost 8 bases and 1 base, in that order; junction bases with no gene match: 4. Germline V CDR1 and CDR2: LNHDA, SQIVND (reference sequence). The CDR3 has 15 residues. CDR3 sequence: CASRDRGLGTDTQYF. CDR3 coding DNA: TGTGCCAGTCGGGACAGGGGGCTGGGCACAGATACGCAGTATTTT.

Concerning this clone itself: This specimen includes other DNA sequences encoding the same CDR3. This chain joins TRBV29-1 and TRBJ2-5, with 11 nucleotides matching TRBD2. With V trimmed by 6 bases and J by 5 bases, 8 bases remained unmatched. In germline, CDR1 is SQVTM, CDR2 ANQGSEA. The CDR3 is 14 residues long. CDR3 region: CSVATSGSRETQYF. CDR3 nucleotide sequence: TGCAGCGTCGCCACTAGCGGGAGTCGCGAGACCCAGTACTTC. Based on the CDR3 plus reference TRBV29-1 and TRBJ2-5, the full variable domain is SAVISQKPSRDICQRGTSLTIQCQVDSQVTMMFWYRQQPGQSLTLIATANQGSEATYESGFVIDKFPISRPNLTFSTLTVSNMSPEDSSIYLCSVATSGSRETQYFGPGTRLLVL.

The rearrangement links TRBV9 to TRBJ2-6; D is undetermined. The CDR3 totals 15 residues. The V end was cut by 3 bases, the J end by 0 bases, with 7 bases between. Germline CDR1 SGDLS, CDR2 YYNGEE. In nucleotides, the CDR3 is TGTGCCAGCAGCGGTCAGTACTCTGGGGCCAACGTCCTGACTTTC. It encodes CASSGQYSGANVLTF.

About this clone itself: Its ends do not fully match the called genes, so a read error is possible. The V and J genes are TRBV14 and TRBJ1-1; 7 bases fit TRBD1. In germline, CDR1 is SGHDN, CDR2 FVKESK. This CDR3 is built from 16 residues. DNA of the CDR3: TGTGCCAGCACCCAAGATCTTGGGACAGTGAACACTGAAGCTTTCTTT. Translation: CASTQDLGTVNTEAFF.

The chain links TRBV9 to TRBJ2-7; D is tentatively TRBD1 or TRBD2 (7 bases each). The CDR3 is 15 amino acids. CDR1 SGDLS and CDR2 YYNGEE come from the germline V gene. V lost 4 bases and J lost 4, with 18 bases in between. The CDR3 DNA reads as TGTGCCAGCAGCCTAGGGGGCGGGGGAGGTTACGAGCAGTACTTC. Residues: CASSLGGGGGYEQYF.

This chain connects TRBV2 to TRBJ1-1; 7 bases fit TRBD1. The CDR3 is made up of 14 amino acids. J was trimmed by 3 bases and V by 6 bases; bases with no gene match: 7. CDR1 is SNHLY, CDR2 FYNNEI, per germline. For the CDR3, the DNA is TGTGCCAGCAGGCCCGACAGGGACCACACTGAAGCTTTCTTT. Translation: CASRPDRDHTEAFF.

The genes are TRBV14 and TRBJ1-4, with TRBD1 matching 7 bases. The CDR3 length is 16 residues. The J segment lost 8 bases and the V segment lost 2 bases, leaving 11 bases of the junction unmatched. CDR1 is SGHDN, CDR2 FVKESK, per germline. CDR3 sequence: CASSQFRQGYLEKLFF. The DNA of the CDR3 is TGTGCCAGCAGCCAATTCCGACAGGGATACCTGGAAAAACTGTTTTTT.

The genes are TRBV5-1 and TRBJ2-5; 10 nucleotides match TRBD1. V trimming: 7 bases; J trimming: 7 bases; junction bases outside the gene matches: 13. The germline V gene encodes CDR1 SGHRS and CDR2 YFSETQ. The CDR3 is 15 residues long. DNA for the CDR3: TGCGCCAGCGAGAAGACAGGGGGCTCAGAGGGGACCCAGTACTTC. Amino acids: CASEKTGGSEGTQYF.

V usage is TRBV6-5 and J usage is TRBJ2-5; TRBD1 matches at 8 bases. The length of the CDR3 is 14 residues. Per germline, CDR1 MNHEY and CDR2 SVGAGI. Trimming took 0 bases from V and 5 from J; bases not matched to a gene: 2. The CDR3 DNA reads TGTGCCAGCAGTTACTCGAACAGGGGGGAGACCCAGTACTTC. Protein product: CASSYSNRGETQYF.

This chain connects TRBV7-2 to TRBJ2-5; 8 bases map to TRBD2. The V gene end was trimmed by 2 bases and the J gene end by 3 bases; junction bases not matched to a gene: 5. CDR1 is SGHTA and CDR2 is FQGNSA in the germline V gene. The CDR3 has 15 amino acids. The CDR3 here is CASSLKGTREETQYF. In DNA form, the CDR3 reads TGTGCCAGCAGCTTAAAGGGGACTAGGGAAGAGACCCAGTACTTC.

The chain carries TRBV5-1 and TRBJ2-3; possibly TRBD1 for D (6 bases). CDR1 and CDR2 from the germline V gene are SGHRS and YFSETQ. Trimming cost V 0 bases and J 3 bases, with 11 bases left between them. The CDR3 is made up of 15 amino acids. The CDR3 reads CASSLEGDGTDTQYF. Here the CDR3 DNA reads TGCGCCAGCAGCTTGGAGGGGGATGGGACAGATACGCAGTATTTT.

The rearrangement joins TRBV11-2 to TRBJ2-7, with TRBD1 as a possible D gene (6 bases). V was trimmed by 5 bases and J by 6 bases, leaving 11 bases between them. The length of the CDR3 is 12 residues. Germline CDR1 is SGHAT and CDR2 is FQNNGV. The CDR3 sequence is CASSATGSEQYF. The CDR3 nucleotides are TGTGCCAGCAGCGCAACAGGGAGCGAGCAGTACTTC.

The chain uses TRBV27 and TRBJ1-5, with D perhaps matching TRBD1 (5 bases). This CDR3 contains 16 residues. Germline CDR1 MNHEY, CDR2 SMNVEV (reference sequence). The ends were cut back, 1 base at V and 3 bases at J, with 13 bases in the middle. The CDR3 nucleotides are TGTGCCAGCAGTTTATTGGCGGGGACGGTCAATCAGCCCCAGCATTTT. It yields the protein CASSLLAGTVNQPQHF.

The chain couples TRBV6-5 to TRBJ1-2; D remains ambiguous. V gave up 10 bases and J gave up 8 bases, with 14 bases separating them. CDR3 length equals 11 residues. Germline CDR1 is MNHEY and CDR2 is SVGAGI. CDR3 protein: CATFRAPGYTF. CDR3 sequence (DNA): TGTGCCACCTTTCGAGCGCCCGGCTACACCTTC.